What follows are 9 T cell receptor beta chains derived from one specimen sequenced in a study of shared clonotypes between healthy human individuals. Here immunoSEQ multiplex PCR was the method, and the copy in TCRdb shows in-frame clones only, minus some. The data show almost 750,000 clones, around 77% seen once. The sample taken for sequencing was memory CD4+ T cells sorted from blood. Regarding subset: CD45RA-negative fraction. The receptors come from a woman between 25 and 40 years old in good health.

This chain links TRBV6-5 with TRBJ2-7; possible D gene TRBD1, 6 bases. The CDR3 runs 15 residues. V dropped 2 bases and J dropped 3 bases, with 14 bases sitting between them. The germline gives CDR1 MNHEY, CDR2 SVGAGI. CDR3 amino acids: CASSYRGRGVYEQYF. The CDR3 nucleotides are TGTGCCAGCAGTTACCGAGGCAGGGGAGTCTACGAGCAGTACTTC.

V and J are TRBV5-5 and TRBJ1-1; D is undetermined. V was shortened by 0 bases and J by 3 bases, with 3 bases between the two germline ends. The germline CDR1 and CDR2 sequences are SGHKS and YYEKEE (reference sequence). The CDR3 is made up of 12 amino acids. The CDR3 loop is CASSLEDTEAFF. Written as DNA, the CDR3 is TGTGCCAGCAGCTTGGAAGACACTGAAGCTTTCTTT.

A single count supports this clone. V gene TRBV25-1 combines with J gene TRBJ1-5, with 8 bases fitting TRBD1. Germline values: CDR1 MGHDK, CDR2 SYGVNS. Germline trimming cut 5 bases from V and 6 bases from J; bases unmatched to any gene: 12. CDR3 size: 16 residues. The CDR3: CASSPRSDRGGQPQHF. The CDR3 DNA reads as TGTGCCAGCAGTCCCCGCTCTGACAGGGGAGGTCAGCCCCAGCATTTT. The full variable domain, rest sourced from reference TRBV25-1 and TRBJ1-5, is EADIYQTPRYLVIGTGKKITLECSQTMGHDKMYWYQQDPGMELHLIHYSYGVNSTEKGDLSSESTVSRIRTEHFPLTLESARPSHTSQYLCASSPRSDRGGQPQHFGDGTRLSIL.

This clone was recorded a few times. The gene calls are TRBV2 and TRBJ1-4, with D unresolved. Trimming removed 1 base from V and 4 bases from J, with 13 bases in between. From germline, CDR1 is SNHLY and CDR2 FYNNEI. The CDR3 is 16 amino acids. CDR3 region: CASSEVRLGNNEKLFF. CDR3 bases: TGTGCCAGCAGTGAAGTCAGGTTGGGGAATAATGAAAAACTGTTTTTT.

This rearrangement joins TRBV18 to TRBJ1-5; a weak D match, TRBD1 (5 bases). Trimming removed 2 bases from V and 7 bases from J, with 15 bases in between. In germline, CDR1 is KGHSH, CDR2 LQKENI. There are 15 residues in the CDR3. The DNA of the CDR3 is TGTGCCAGCTCACCAACCCAGGATAGGGGACAGCCCCAGCATTTT. Amino acids: CASSPTQDRGQPQHF.

A note on this clone: The same CDR3 can be traced to other DNA sequences in this sample. The CDR3 is CASSPPGRGTYEQYF. CDR3 DNA: TGTGCCAGCTCACCACCGGGAAGGGGGACCTACGAGCAGTACTTC. V is TRBV18 and J is TRBJ2-7, with D tentatively TRBD1 (6 bases). Looked up from germline, CDR1 is KGHSH and CDR2 is LQKENI. CDR3 length: 15 residues. V shed 0 bases and J shed 2 bases, with 11 bases lying between them.

V is TRBV6-1 and J is TRBJ2-4; either TRBD1 or TRBD2 may supply D (5 bases each). The CDR3 is 13 residues long. Trimming left V 8 bases short and J 9 bases short, with 17 bases between. Germline CDR1 MNHNS, CDR2 SASEGT. The CDR3: CASGPQGRGIQYF. CDR3 DNA: TGTGCCAGCGGGCCCCAGGGACGGGGCATTCAGTACTTC.

As concerns this clone: This specimen includes other DNA sequences encoding the same CDR3. The CDR3 loop reads CASSIRGTGPYEQYF. The CDR3 DNA is TGTGCCAGTAGTATCCGCGGGACAGGCCCCTACGAGCAGTACTTC. The chain recombines TRBV19 with TRBJ2-7; 8 bases agree with TRBD1. With V trimmed by 3 bases and J by 2 bases, 6 bases remained unmatched. The CDR3 runs 15 residues. Germline lookup yields CDR1 LNHDA and CDR2 SQIVND (reference sequence).

The chain couples TRBV28 to TRBJ1-4; D gene uncertain. CDR3 size: 16 residues. Trimming cost V 6 bases and J 5 bases, with 19 bases left between them. Looked up from germline, CDR1 is MDHEN and CDR2 is SYDVKM. The CDR3: CASSPGFAGKNEKLFF. CDR3 coding DNA: TGTGCCAGCAGCCCGGGCTTCGCGGGAAAGAATGAAAAACTGTTTTTT.